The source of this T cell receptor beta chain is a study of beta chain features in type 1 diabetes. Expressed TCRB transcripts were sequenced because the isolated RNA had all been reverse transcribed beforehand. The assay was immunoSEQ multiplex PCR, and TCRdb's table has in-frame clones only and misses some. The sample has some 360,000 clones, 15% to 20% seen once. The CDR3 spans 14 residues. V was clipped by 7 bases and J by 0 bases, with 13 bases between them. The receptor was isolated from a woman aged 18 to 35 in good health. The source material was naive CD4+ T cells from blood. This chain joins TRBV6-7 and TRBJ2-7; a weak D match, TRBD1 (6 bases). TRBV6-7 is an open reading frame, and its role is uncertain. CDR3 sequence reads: CASIINRVSYEQYF. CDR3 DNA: TGTGCCAGCATTATCAACAGGGTCTCCTACGAGCAGTACTTC.